This is a list of T cell receptor beta chains from one sample in a study of Ad26.COV2.S vaccination and SARS-CoV-2 variants. TCRdb's copy holds only in-frame clones and misses some; the assay was immunoSEQ multiplex PCR. The table records a few hundred thousand clones, about nine tenths of them present only once. The sequenced sample was peripheral blood, obtained in a trial of Ad26.COV2.S vaccine versus placebo. All receptors come from a person between 18 and 65 years old who received the Ad26.COV2.S COVID-19 vaccine or a placebo. The CDR3 runs from the conserved cysteine through the conserved F or W. D genes are given only for firm matches. The size of a clone is reported for some rows only, either as once, few or many, or as a class for expanded clones.

D: NA
size: NA
V: TRBV7-6
J: TRBJ1-1
DNA: TGTGCCAGCAGCTTAGCGTTCAGGGAGAACACTGAAGCTTTCTTT
CDR3: CASSLAFRENTEAFF

D: NA
size: NA
V: TRBV4-3
J: TRBJ1-4
DNA: TGCGCCAGCAGCCAAGACTTGGGGGGGGTTCTTAAACTGTTTTTT
CDR3: CASSQDLGGVLKLFF

D: NA
size: NA
V: TRBV3-1/TRBV3-2
J: TRBJ1-2
DNA: TGTGCCAGCAGCCAAGCGAAGCCTTCAGGCTATGGCTACACCTTC
CDR3: CASSQAKPSGYGYTF

D: NA
size: few
V: TRBV5-1
J: TRBJ2-2
DNA: TGCGCCAGCAGCTCACCGCCGGCAGGGGACACCGGGGAGCTGTTTTTT
CDR3: CASSSPPAGDTGELFF

D: NA
size: NA
V: TRBV4-1
J: TRBJ1-5
DNA: TGCGCCAGCAGCCGCCCGGGAAGCAATCAGCCCCAGCATTTT
CDR3: CASSRPGSNQPQHF

D: TRBD2
size: NA
V: TRBV9
J: TRBJ2-1
DNA: TGTGCCAGCAGCGCAGAGGGGAGGGGCGAGCAGTTCTTC
CDR3: CASSAEGRGEQFF

D: TRBD1
size: NA
V: TRBV19
J: TRBJ2-2
DNA: TGTGCCAGTAGTACCTGGACAGGTTCGAACACCGGGGAGCTGTTTTTT
CDR3: CASSTWTGSNTGELFF

D: NA
size: NA
V: TRBV6-5
J: TRBJ1-6
DNA: TGTGCCAGCAGTAACAGGGAAAGGAATTCACCCCTCCACTTT
CDR3: CASSNRERNSPLHF

D: NA
size: NA
V: TRBV25-1
J: TRBJ1-5
DNA: TGTGCCAGCCAAGGGGGTCATAGCAATCAGCCCCAGCATTTT
CDR3: CASQGGHSNQPQHF

D: NA
size: NA
V: TRBV5-1
J: TRBJ1-6
DNA: TGCGCCAGCAGCTTGGGGGGCGCGGGACAAAGGGATTCACCCCTCCACTTT
CDR3: CASSLGGAGQRDSPLHF

D: TRBD2
size: NA
V: TRBV5-1
J: TRBJ2-3
DNA: TGCGCCAGCAGCCTTCTCGCGGGGGAGTCAGATACGCAGTATTTT
CDR3: CASSLLAGESDTQYF

D: NA
size: NA
V: TRBV6-5
J: TRBJ1-2
DNA: TGTGCCAGCAGTTACGTCTCTAACTATGGCTACACCTTC
CDR3: CASSYVSNYGYTF

D: NA
size: NA
V: TRBV3-1/TRBV3-2
J: TRBJ2-7
DNA: TGTGCCAGCAGCGACCGACCCGGTAGGGCCTACGAGCAGTACTTC
CDR3: CASSDRPGRAYEQYF

D: NA
size: once
V: TRBV11-3
J: TRBJ2-1
DNA: TGTGCCAGCAGCAACCGGGACCTGGACAATGAGCAGTTCTTC
CDR3: CASSNRDLDNEQFF

D: TRBD1
size: NA
V: TRBV7-8
J: TRBJ2-7
DNA: TGTGCCAGCAGCTTAGCCGGGACAGTCTACGAGCAGTACTTC
CDR3: CASSLAGTVYEQYF

D: NA
size: NA
V: TRBV29-1
J: TRBJ1-1
DNA: TGCAACGTGGGGGGCCAGACTGAAGCTTTCTTT
CDR3: CNVGGQTEAFF

D: TRBD1
size: NA
V: TRBV28
J: TRBJ1-1
DNA: TGTGCCAGCAAGACGCCCACAGGGGCGCTTCAGGAAGCTTTCTTT
CDR3: CASKTPTGALQEAFF

D: NA
size: NA
V: TRBV4-1
J: TRBJ1-5
DNA: TGCGCCAGCAGCTTATGGGCGGATCAGCCCCAGCATTTT
CDR3: CASSLWADQPQHF

D: NA
size: NA
V: TRBV30
J: TRBJ1-3
DNA: TGTGCCTGGAGTGTGTCCCCTGGAAACACCATATATTTT
CDR3: CAWSVSPGNTIYF

D: TRBD2
size: NA
V: TRBV9
J: TRBJ2-7
DNA: TGTGCCAGCAGCGCTAGCGGGTCCCTAGGCGAGCAGTACTTC
CDR3: CASSASGSLGEQYF